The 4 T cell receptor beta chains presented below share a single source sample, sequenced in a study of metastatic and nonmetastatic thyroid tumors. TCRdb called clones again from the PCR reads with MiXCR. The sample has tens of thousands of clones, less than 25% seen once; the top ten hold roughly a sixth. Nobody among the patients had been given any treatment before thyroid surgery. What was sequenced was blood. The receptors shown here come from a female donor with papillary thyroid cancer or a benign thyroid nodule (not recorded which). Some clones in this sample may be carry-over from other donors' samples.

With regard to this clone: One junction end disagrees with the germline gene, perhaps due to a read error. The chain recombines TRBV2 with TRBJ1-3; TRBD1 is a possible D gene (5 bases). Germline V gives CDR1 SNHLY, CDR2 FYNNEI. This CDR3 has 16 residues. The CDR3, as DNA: TGTGCCGGCAGCTGGACATCTCTTTACTCTGGAAACACCATATATTTT. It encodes CAGSWTSLYSGNTIYF.

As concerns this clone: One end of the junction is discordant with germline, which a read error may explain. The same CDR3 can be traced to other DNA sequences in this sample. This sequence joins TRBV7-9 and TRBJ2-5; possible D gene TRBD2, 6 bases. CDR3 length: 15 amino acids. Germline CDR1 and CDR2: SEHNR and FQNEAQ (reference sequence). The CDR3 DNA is TGTGCCAGCAGCCTAGCGCCAGTGCTGGAAGAGACCCAGTACTTC. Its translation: CASSLAPVLEETQYF. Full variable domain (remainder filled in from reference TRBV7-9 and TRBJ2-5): DTGVSQNPRHKITKRGQNVTFRCDPISEHNRLYWYRQTLGQGPEFLTYFQNEAQLEKSRLLSDRFSAERPKGSFSTLEIQRTEQGDSAMYLCASSLAPVLEETQYFGPGTRLLVL.

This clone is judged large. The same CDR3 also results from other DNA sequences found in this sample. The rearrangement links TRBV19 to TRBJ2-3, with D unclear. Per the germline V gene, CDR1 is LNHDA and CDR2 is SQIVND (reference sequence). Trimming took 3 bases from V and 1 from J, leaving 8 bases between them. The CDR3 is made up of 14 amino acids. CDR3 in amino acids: CASSILPGTDTQYF. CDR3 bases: TGTGCCAGTAGTATCCTACCCGGCACAGATACGCAGTATTTT.

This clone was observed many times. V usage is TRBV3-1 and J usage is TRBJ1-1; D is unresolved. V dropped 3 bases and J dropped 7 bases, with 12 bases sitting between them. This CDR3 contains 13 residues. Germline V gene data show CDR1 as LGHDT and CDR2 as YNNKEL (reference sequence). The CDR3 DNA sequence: TGTGCCAGCAGCCACATGGCTTGGAGTGAAGCTTTCTTT. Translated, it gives CASSHMAWSEAFF. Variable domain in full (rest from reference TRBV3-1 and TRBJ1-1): DTAVSQTPKYLVTQMGNDKSIKCEQNLGHDTMYWYKQDSKKFLKIMFSYNNKELIINETVPNRFSPKSPDKAHLNLHINSLELGDSAVYFCASSHMAWSEAFFGQGTRLTVV.